The text below deals with one T cell receptor beta chain. This clonotype was recorded at least ten times. Its antigen target is currently unknown. No base quality values were provided; no much bigger clone lies one nucleotide off. The sample is drawn from a study of CD8 T cells in ankylosing spondylitis (dated by TCRdb to about 2017). With regard to the full study: T cell receptor beta repertoires were profiled in healthy donors and ankylosing spondylitis patients so that disease-linked TCR variants could be found. Peripheral blood was sampled, and synovial fluid was additionally collected from ankylosing spondylitis patients. In total, the full study cohort was made up of 100 to 140 healthy donors and 25 ankylosing spondylitis patients.

Sequencing used an Illumina HiSeq 2500. Quantitative 5'-RACE with molecular barcodes was the method used to prepare the TCR beta libraries. For the original study's pipeline: A new computational method, built on a probabilistic model of VDJ rearrangement, was used to identify disease-linked TCR variants. The public reads were quality trimmed at Q25 with fastp and then assembled into clones with MiXCR by TCRdb, keeping productive beta chains. A single entry per CDR3 protein holds the most common genes and DNA from its merged rows. These V and J calls derive from TCRdb rather than the authors' analysis. The sample yields roughly 250,000 distinct CDR3 sequences; about 10% were counted once. Less than 3% of the sample lies in the top ten. The CDR3 starts with the cysteine, ends with the phenylalanine, and has 12 residues. Only CDR3 DNA remains: 36 bases, in frame from the first base. V sheds 7 bases and J sheds 4 bases, leaving 13 bases between their ends. Looking up the germline V gene (reference sequence) yields CDR1 DFQATT and CDR2 SNEGSKA.

General findings and caveats noted by the study authors: Some TCR beta motif variants had previously been reported in synovial fluid and blood of reactive arthritis patients, which suggested common disease-initiation mechanisms. The disease-linked clones were reported to be significantly enriched in matched synovial fluid samples from ankylosing spondylitis patients. The disease-linked clones showed a CD8+ phenotype and occurred at relatively low frequencies in peripheral blood. A TCR beta motif made up of several highly homologous amino acid variants appeared to be characteristic of blood from ankylosing spondylitis patients.

The sequenced sample was blood, either unsorted or a sorted T cell fraction (not recorded which). The receptor comes from a male donor with ankylosing spondylitis or in good health (not recorded which). The rearranged segments are TRBV20-1 and TRBJ1-1; the D gene cannot be named for sure. The bases read TGCAGTGTTAGGAGGTACGGCACTGAAGCTTTCTTT. Its protein reads: CSVRRYGTEAFF.